Sequencing of this T cell receptor beta chain was carried out in a study of identical twins (dated by TCRdb to the mid-2010s). Background for the entire study: To test whether fetal clonotypes persist, this study deep-sequenced TCR alpha and beta repertoires from monozygotic twins, from unrelated adults of various ages, and from cord blood. To rule out contamination, the twin experiments were replicated at different times with different library preparation protocols. What the work shows at the level of the full study, not this receptor alone: Excess twin sharing in beta out-of-frame sequences was weaker because fewer shared sequences lowered the signal-to-noise ratio. In monozygotic twins, recombination models systematically underestimated out-of-frame TCR alpha sharing, but the models matched the sharing seen between unrelated individuals. Compared with coincidental sharing between unrelated individuals, an excess of low generation-probability sequences was observed among out-of-frame TCR alpha sequences shared between twins. Because the same donors could not be followed over many years, the conclusions relied on cross-sectional statistical analysis. Invariant T cells such as MAIT and iNKT could partly confound zero-insertion analyses, although diverse VJ usage argued against such confounding for most clonotypes. Abundant cord blood beta clonotypes carried fewer insertions; young adult naive repertoires showed a weaker similar trend, while memory repertoires showed none.

This clonotype was seen only a few times. Its cognate antigen has yet to be identified. No clone much larger than this one lies a single base away; base qualities are absent. Every donor was a healthy Caucasian. The twin cohort comprised three pairs of female monozygotic twins, all aged about 18 to 30 years. Peripheral blood mononuclear cells were the source from which RNA for the TCR libraries was isolated. There are 16 amino acids in the CDR3, from cysteine to phenylalanine inclusive. This entry keeps only the CDR3 DNA: 48 bases, framed from base 1. Trimming accounts for 0 bases at V and 3 bases at J, while the number of junction bases matched to no gene is 4. From the germline V gene (reference sequence), CDR1 is LNHDA and CDR2 is SQIVND. Preparation of the library involved 5' RACE. The data were produced on an Illumina HiSeq 2000. A universal primer binding site was introduced by template switching, and a unique molecular identifier was present in the final cDNA, enabling accurate counting of TCR cDNA molecules. Specific primers in the conserved constant-segment region were used to synthesize first-strand cDNA for TCR alpha and beta chains. To control for contamination, each cDNA library was double barcoded with a SMART-Mk sample barcode plus Illumina barcodes. TruSeq adapter sequences along with Illumina sample barcodes were introduced in two successive PCR steps. The TCR alpha and beta cDNA libraries were sequenced on the Illumina HiSeq platform using custom primers. Concerning the study's data processing: Unique molecular identifiers were extracted from raw reads with MiGEC, and CDR3 positions were determined with MiXCR. Recombination models were inferred per individual with the repgenHMM and IGoR tools using an EM algorithm. The analysis of shared clonotypes was done with the tcR package in R, with sharing normalized by the product of cloneset sizes. To study raw recombination free of thymic and clonal selection effects, out-of-frame nonproductive sequences were analyzed. TCRdb ran its own pipeline on the public reads, namely fastp trimming at Q25 and MiXCR clone calling, and kept in-frame beta chains. Identical CDR3 protein sequences are pooled into one entry, listed with their most common genes and DNA. The V and J calls follow TCRdb's processing rather than the paper's. The sample yields some 590,000 distinct CDR3 sequences; 7.5% to 10% were counted once. Roughly 3% of the sample goes to the ten largest clones.

These same records also appear under a second study, on yellow fever vaccine responses in identical twins. As the second paper documents: The T cell response to vaccination in identical twins was reported by the authors to appear partly convergent and partly personalized. The study precisely tracked vaccine-responding T cell clones in identical twins.

The chain employs TRBV19 and TRBJ2-1; 8 of the junction bases match TRBD1. The receptor was isolated from a woman aged 18 to 35 in good health. Sample: PBMCs. The nucleotide sequence reads TGTGCCAGTAGTATAGATTCCGGGACAGGCTACAATGAGCAGTTCTTC. The resulting protein is CASSIDSGTGYNEQFF.